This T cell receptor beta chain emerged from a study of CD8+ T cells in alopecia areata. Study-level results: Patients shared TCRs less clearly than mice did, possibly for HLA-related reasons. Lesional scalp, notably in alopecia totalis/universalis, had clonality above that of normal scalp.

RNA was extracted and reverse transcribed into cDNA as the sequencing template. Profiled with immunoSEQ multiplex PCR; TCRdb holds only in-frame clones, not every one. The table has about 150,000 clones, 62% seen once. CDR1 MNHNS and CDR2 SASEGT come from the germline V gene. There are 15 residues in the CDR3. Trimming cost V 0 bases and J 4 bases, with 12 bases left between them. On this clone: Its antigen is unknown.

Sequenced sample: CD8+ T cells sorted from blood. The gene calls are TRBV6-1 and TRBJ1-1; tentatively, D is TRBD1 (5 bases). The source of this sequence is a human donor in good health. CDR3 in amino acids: CASSEAAGRGTEAFF. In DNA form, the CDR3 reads TGTGCCAGCAGTGAAGCGGCAGGGCGAGGCACTGAAGCTTTCTTT.